A single sample gave rise to the 21 T cell receptor beta chains below, sequenced in a study of response to subunit inactivated influenza vaccine. TCRdb used MiXCR to reprocess the RT-PCR reads, holding one entry per CDR3 protein. The sample consists of some 850,000 distinct CDR3 sequences, under 20% of them appearing once. The starting material was PBMCs from blood, obtained about 5 days after vaccination. Every receptor here comes from a man aged 50 or older who received an inactivated influenza vaccine.

This clonotype was detected only a few times. The chain uses TRBV3-1 and TRBJ2-1; 14 bases align to TRBD2. With 3 bases clipped from V and 13 bases from J, the junction kept 8 bases outside the gene matches. The CDR3 has 15 amino acids. Germline V gene data show CDR1 as LGHDT and CDR2 as YNNKEL (reference sequence). CDR3 DNA: TGTGCCAGCAGCCACCTGACTAGCGGGGGGGGATTACAGTTCTTC. It codes for CASSHLTSGGGLQFF.

This clonotype has just a few counts. The gene calls are TRBV4-3 and TRBJ2-5; no reliable D call. V lost 0 bases, J lost 2 bases, and 13 bases lay in between. This CDR3 contains 16 residues. Germline assignment: CDR1 LGHNA and CDR2 YSLEER. DNA of the CDR3: TGCGCCAGCAGCCAAGATTTGGCAGATGGTCAAGAGACCCAGTACTTC. It yields the protein CASSQDLADGQETQYF.

This clonotype appeared many times. The chain recombines TRBV6-2 or TRBV6-3 with TRBJ1-5, with TRBD1 identical over 10 bases. Germline loops: CDR1 MNHEY, CDR2 SVGEGT. V lost 6 bases and J lost 7; bases outside the gene matches: 6. This CDR3 comprises 14 residues. The CDR3 sequence: CASSTTGGWQPQHF. Written as DNA, the CDR3 is TGTGCCAGCAGCACGACAGGGGGCTGGCAGCCCCAGCATTTT.

The chain links TRBV7-2 to TRBJ2-7; 8 bases are a match to TRBD2. V was pared by 5 bases and J by 2 bases, with 8 bases of the junction left unmatched. This CDR3 spans 15 amino acids. In germline, CDR1 is SGHTA, CDR2 FQGNSA. CDR3 loop: CASSPSLRGAYEQYF. The CDR3, as DNA: TGTGCCAGCAGCCCCTCATTGCGGGGGGCCTACGAGCAGTACTTC.

This chain connects TRBV5-1 to TRBJ2-5; TRBD1 matches 11 bases. Unmatched junction bases numbered 4, after V lost 0 bases and J lost 6 bases. The CDR3 is 15 residues long. CDR1 and CDR2 from the germline V gene are SGHRS and YFSETQ. The CDR3 sequence: CASSLEGQGGQTQYF. CDR3 nucleotides: TGCGCCAGCAGCTTGGAGGGACAGGGGGGACAGACCCAGTACTTC.

The chain links TRBV6-4 to TRBJ2-4, with TRBD1 as a possible D gene (6 bases). This CDR3 region has 15 residues. V was cut by 6 bases and J by 10 bases, with 22 bases left in between. Germline lookup yields CDR1 MRHNA and CDR2 SNTAGT. In DNA, the CDR3 is TGTGCCAGCAGCTTCACAGGGAAGCCGAAACCTATTCAGTACTTC. Amino acid sequence: CASSFTGKPKPIQYF.

This chain joins TRBV28 and TRBJ2-6; unclear D gene. The CDR3 is made up of 16 amino acids. Trimming cost V 2 bases and J 0 bases, with 8 bases left between them. Germline CDR1 reads MDHEN; CDR2 reads SYDVKM. The CDR3 nucleotides are TGTGCCAGCAGTTTAATTGGGGTCTCTGGGGCCAACGTCCTGACTTTC. Encoded protein: CASSLIGVSGANVLTF.

A note on this clonotype: One junction end does not reproduce the germline sequence, and a read error may be involved. DNA for the CDR3: TGCAGTGGAGTATTGGTTGGGAATTCAGCCCTCCACTTT. Translation gives CSGVLVGNSALHF. The chain carries TRBV20-1 and TRBJ1-6; D remains ambiguous. This CDR3 has 13 amino acids. Germline CDR1 reads DFQATT; CDR2 reads SNEGSKA (reference sequence).

This rearrangement joins TRBV2 to TRBJ2-5; D is undetermined. The CDR3 has 13 residues. V shed 5 bases and J shed 7 bases, with 14 bases lying between them. CDR1 is SNHLY and CDR2 is FYNNEI in the germline V gene. The CDR3 sequence is CASSNDNEVTQYF. In DNA form, the CDR3 reads TGTGCCAGCAGTAACGACAACGAAGTGACCCAGTACTTC.

The chain recombines TRBV4-1 with TRBJ1-2; 10 nucleotides match TRBD1. Trimming at V came to 4 bases and at J to 4 bases, leaving 6 bases not matched to a gene. The CDR3 contains 15 residues. The germline V gene encodes CDR1 MGHRA and CDR2 YSYEKL. The CDR3 nucleotides read TGCGCCAGCAGCCCCGCCGGGACAGGGGTCTATGGCTACACCTTC. Translating gives CASSPAGTGVYGYTF.

The chain joins TRBV7-9 to TRBJ2-1; perhaps TRBD2 as D (6 bases). CDR1 and CDR2 (germline): SEHNR, FQNEAQ (reference sequence). The CDR3 has 15 amino acids. Deletions cut 7 bases from V and 7 bases from J, with 20 bases between. The CDR3 reads CASTTGLAPGNEQFF. CDR3 DNA sequence: TGTGCCAGCACCACGGGACTCGCGCCGGGGAATGAGCAGTTCTTC.

This clonotype was counted a few times. The rearrangement links TRBV12-3 or TRBV12-4 to TRBJ2-3, with a weak D call TRBD2 (5 bases). The germline V and J ends were trimmed by 4 bases and 1 base, with 15 bases remaining between them. The CDR3 loop spans 16 amino acids. The CDR3 spells CASSWQAESRTDTQYF. The DNA for the CDR3 is TGTGCCAGCAGTTGGCAAGCGGAGAGTCGCACAGATACGCAGTATTTT.

This clonotype was counted only a few times. The chain links TRBV6-5 to TRBJ2-1; D may be TRBD1 (6 bases). Trimming left V 4 bases short and J 9 bases short, with 13 bases between. Germline V gene data show CDR1 as MNHEY and CDR2 as SVGAGI. This CDR3 region has 13 residues. The CDR3 reads CASSSQNRAEQFF. CDR3 bases: TGTGCCAGCAGTTCGCAGAACAGGGCTGAGCAGTTCTTC.

At least ten counts were recorded for this clonotype. The chain is built from TRBV29-1 and TRBJ2-2; D is undetermined. The germline V gene encodes CDR1 SQVTM and CDR2 ANQGSEA. Trimming stripped 4 bases from V and 6 bases from J, with 9 bases between. There are 12 residues in the CDR3. In nucleotides, the CDR3 is TGCAGCGTTGGTGAGGCAGCCGGGGAGCTGTTTTTT. It encodes CSVGEAAGELFF.

This clonotype occurred a few times. This may be a read error: a much more frequent sequence differs by one nucleotide. The chain has TRBV13 and TRBJ2-7; the D gene is possibly TRBD2 (5 bases). The V gene lost 5 bases and the J gene lost 3 bases, with 17 bases spanning the gap. The CDR3 contains 15 residues. The germline CDR1 and CDR2 sequences are PRHDT and FYEKMQ (reference sequence). CDR3 protein: CASSPDARGYYEQYF. The DNA for the CDR3 is TGTGCCAGCAGCCCCGACGCCCGGGGATACTACGAGCAGTACTTC.

This clonotype was found a few times. The CDR3 coding sequence is TGTGCCAGCAGCTTAGTACGTTCAGATGAGCAGTTCTTC. It encodes CASSLVRSDEQFF. The V call is TRBV7-2, the J call TRBJ2-1; D ambiguous. Germline CDR1 reads SGHTA; CDR2 reads FQGNSA. There are 13 residues in the CDR3. V lost 1 base to trimming and J lost 8 bases, with 9 bases between them.

This clonotype was detected a few times. This chain joins TRBV20-1 and TRBJ2-3; no definite D call. Trimming left V 6 bases short and J 1 base short, with 14 bases between. This CDR3 is built from 14 residues. The germline CDR1 and CDR2 sequences are DFQATT and SNEGSKA (reference sequence). The CDR3 nucleotides are TGCAGTGCCACCCTAGAGGCCCGCACAGATACGCAGTATTTT. Protein product: CSATLEARTDTQYF.

The J gene is TRBJ2-3, the V gene TRBV11-2, with D tentatively TRBD1 (5 bases). The length of the CDR3 is 14 residues. In germline, CDR1 is SGHAT, CDR2 FQNNGV. The V gene lost 2 bases and the J gene lost 7 bases, with 13 bases spanning the gap. The CDR3 loop reads CASSLMVGQNTQYF. The CDR3 coding sequence is TGTGCCAGCAGCTTAATGGTGGGGCAGAATACGCAGTATTTT.

In its sample, this clonotype was seen many times. This chain links TRBV11-1 with TRBJ2-1; TRBD2 matches at 12 bases. Trimming took 2 bases from V and 7 from J; bases not matched to a gene: 15. This CDR3 is built from 19 residues. Germline CDR1 and CDR2: SGHAT and FQDESV (reference sequence). Here the CDR3 reads CASSLRALAGGPVGNEQFF. The CDR3, as DNA: TGTGCCAGCAGCTTACGTGCTCTAGCGGGAGGGCCAGTGGGAAATGAGCAGTTCTTC. The full variable domain, completed using reference TRBV11-1 and TRBJ2-1, is EAEVAQSPRYKITEKSQAVAFWCDPISGHATLYWYRQILGQGPELLVQFQDESVVDDSQLPKDRFSAERLKGVDSTLKIQPAELGDSAMYLCASSLRALAGGPVGNEQFFGPGTRLTVL.

The chain uses TRBV5-1 and TRBJ1-3; no clear D. Germline-derived CDR1 and CDR2 are SGHRS and YFSETQ. V lost 1 base and J lost 5, with 10 bases in between. This CDR3 has 14 residues. This chain's CDR3 is CASSLKLTRNTIYF. The CDR3 coding sequence is TGCGCCAGCAGCTTGAAGTTAACAAGAAACACCATATATTTT.

This clonotype was recorded a few times. V gene TRBV7-2 combines with J gene TRBJ1-1, with 11 bases identical to TRBD1. V lost 2 bases and J lost 4; bases outside the gene matches: 6. The CDR3 has 16 residues. Germline V CDR1 and CDR2: SGHTA, FQGNSA. In DNA form, the CDR3 reads TGTGCCAGCAGCTTATTGGACAGGGGGCTTAGCACTGAAGCTTTCTTT. It encodes CASSLLDRGLSTEAFF.